The T cell receptor (beta chain) under discussion was sequenced for a study of blood T cells in healthy people across ages (dated by TCRdb to between 2015 and 2017). Background for the entire study: In model experiments, roughly one uniquely barcoded TCR beta cDNA molecule per two T cells was captured by template switching. Donors were grouped into four age groups: young (average 16 years), middle-aged (roughly 38), aged (around 60) and long-lived (over 80). Using deep sequencing normalized with unique cDNA molecular identifiers, the study measured how TCR beta repertoire diversity changes with age. Donors of different ages were randomly distributed across sequencing lanes to avoid experimental bias. The study analyzed two additional independent replicas of 1 million unique cDNA reads from the same blood draw for two donors, one aged 18 to 30 and one aged 80 or older. Here is what the overall study found, with its caveats: Compared with the aged group, the long-lived group had more naive CD4+ T cells, fewer expanded clones and increased TCR diversity, suggesting age selection. Because the CMV infection status of the donors was unknown, age-related changes in expanded clonotypes may potentially have been confounded. Observed TCR beta diversity correlated strongly with the percentage of naive T cells measured by flow cytometry. Bulk unsorted PBMC profiling prevented conclusive comparison of naive and antigen-experienced compartments. Total diversity estimates from one million sequenced T cells were considered lower bounds and underestimates. As age increased, observed TCR beta diversity per million T cells dropped in a roughly linear way, and a significant reduction was already evident by age 40.

Systemically healthy Caucasian individuals from Russia, about 38 in total and aged about 6 to 95 years, were included as donors. About 10 milliliters of peripheral blood were drawn from each donor into EDTA-treated Vacutainer tubes. Ficoll-Paque density-gradient centrifugation was used to isolate PBMCs, with at least 6.5 million per sample. Total RNA was extracted from PBMCs with Trizol reagent, with at least 6 micrograms obtained per sample. Naive CD45RAhigh/CD27high T cell percentages were measured by flow cytometry on a PBMC aliquot from every donor. This clonotype was detected a few times. Its cognate antigen has yet to be identified. It has no much larger one-base neighbor in the sample; base qualities were not kept. The protocol used for the library was 5' RACE. Sequencer: Illumina HiSeq 2500. A second PCR of roughly 6 to 11 cycles was performed with a sample-barcoded 5' primer and a J-beta primer mix. A template-switch 5' adaptor carrying 12 random nucleotides introduced a unique molecular identifier onto each TCR beta cDNA molecule. Each sample yielded at least 3 million CDR3-containing paired-end reads. First-strand cDNA was synthesized from all RNA with the Mint cDNA synthesis kit, primed by a TRBC-specific oligonucleotide. Following uracil-DNA glycosylase treatment, a first 18-cycle PCR with universal primers M1SS and BC2_uni_R was performed on all cDNA. From the authors' description of their analysis: Each sample was normalized by randomly selecting 1 million high-quality reads, each carrying a distinct molecular identifier. Instead of being binned into consensus sequences, reads with shared molecular identifiers were discarded. CDR3 identification, clonotype clustering and error correction used MiTCR with a Q25 quality threshold and the strictest error-elimination algorithm. A nonparametric unseen species model using Euler transformation provided a lower-bound estimate of total TCR beta diversity. TCRdb cleaned the public reads at Q25 with fastp, built clones with MiXCR and kept in-frame beta chains. Identical CDR3 protein sequences are pooled into one entry, listed with their most common genes and DNA. V and J calls and clone size were set by TCRdb, not the authors. The sample table holds 1.5 million to 2 million distinct CDR3 sequences, of which 49% were seen once. The leading ten clones occupy over 2% of the sample.

The CDR3 contains 14 residues, cysteine and phenylalanine counted. The sequence is cut down to CDR3 DNA, 42 bases in frame from base 1. The germline V gene yields ENHRY for CDR1 and SYGVKD for CDR2. The chain joins TRBV10-3 to TRBJ2-5; TRBD2 matches 11 bases in the middle. Gene TRBJ2-7 matches the end of the DNA better, so the J call may be wrong. The sample taken for sequencing was blood. The origin of this receptor is a woman in her thirties or forties in good health. This receptor has the CDR3 CAISASGGRYEQYF. The nucleotide sequence is TGTGCCATCAGTGCTAGCGGGGGGAGGTACGAGCAGTACTTC.